The clone carrying this T cell receptor (beta chain) was observed at least ten times. Antigen: not known. The authors made TCR beta libraries by quantitative 5'-RACE with molecular barcodes. TCRdb re-called the 5' RACE reads through MiXCR, storing one row per CDR3 protein. Found here are 200,000 to 300,000 distinct CDR3 sequences, around 25% of them singletons; the top ten hold roughly 0.67%. Germline V lookup: CDR1 SQVTM, CDR2 ANQGSEA. V was clipped by 4 bases and J by 5 bases, with 8 bases between them. This CDR3 contains 11 residues. The record originates from a study of CD8 T cells in ankylosing spondylitis. Study-level findings and limits: Characteristic, it appeared, of ankylosing spondylitis blood was a TCR beta motif of 7 or 8 highly homologous variants.

Sequenced sample: blood, either unsorted or a sorted T cell fraction (not recorded which). The rearrangement links TRBV29-1 to TRBJ2-5, with D hard to call. The sequence was collected from a male donor with ankylosing spondylitis or in good health (not recorded which). The chain's CDR3 is CSVVPLETQYF. CDR3 sequence (DNA): TGCAGCGTTGTTCCTCTGGAGACCCAGTACTTC.